This entry lists 27 T cell receptor beta chains sequenced from one sample in a study of T cells expressing NK-cell markers. TCRdb re-called the 5' RACE reads; one entry per CDR3 protein, DNA not given. The sample has about 190,000 distinct CDR3 sequences. Sequenced input: blood T cells: a sorted CD56 or NKG2C T cell subset, CD4+ or CD8+ T cells, or bulk PBMC T cells (not recorded which). The receptors were sampled from a man between 18 and 69 years old in good health.

The chain combines TRBV7-6 with TRBJ2-1; absent DNA, TCRdb's TRBD1 call cannot be checked. The CDR3 contains 15 residues. The germline gives CDR1 SGHVS, CDR2 FNYEAQ. CDR3 sequence reads: CASRRGQGSYDEQFF.

The V gene is TRBV5-6, the J gene TRBJ2-7. Germline V gives CDR1 SGHDT, CDR2 YYEEEE. This CDR3 region has 14 residues. This CDR3 reads CASSSIRRIYEQYF.

The CDR3 sequence: CSVTPIGSHTDTQYF. V and J are TRBV29-1 and TRBJ2-3; TCRdb outputs TRBD2, but without DNA this stays unchecked. The CDR3 length is 15 residues. Germline assignment: CDR1 SQVTM and CDR2 ANQGSEA.

V usage is TRBV7-8 and J usage is TRBJ2-3; the TCRdb D gene call, TRBD1, has no DNA to confirm it. This CDR3 spans 15 amino acids. CDR1 SGHVS and CDR2 FQNEAQ come from the germline V gene. The CDR3 protein is CASRARGSPGDTQYF.

This chain links TRBV6-2 or TRBV6-3 with TRBJ2-4; checking the TCRdb D call of TRBD1 is not possible without DNA. This CDR3 is built from 20 residues. Germline CDR1 is MNHEY and CDR2 is SVGEGT. The CDR3 protein is CASSYYSGRGGELAKNIQYF.

The rearrangement uses TRBV12-3 or TRBV12-4 and TRBJ2-1; absent DNA, TCRdb's TRBD1 call cannot be checked. The CDR3 consists of 16 residues. The CDR3 spells CASSWTAISSYNEQFF.

This chain links TRBV3-1 with TRBJ1-3. Germline V CDR1 and CDR2: LGHDT, YNNKEL (reference sequence). The CDR3 length is 18 residues. The CDR3 sequence is CASSQDHSDSNSGNTIYF. Variable domain in full (rest from reference TRBV3-1 and TRBJ1-3): DTAVSQTPKYLVTQMGNDKSIKCEQNLGHDTMYWYKQDSKKFLKIMFSYNNKELIINETVPNRFSPKSPDKAHLNLHINSLELGDSAVYFCASSQDHSDSNSGNTIYFGEGSWLTVV.

The rearrangement uses TRBV6-1 and TRBJ1-4; TCRdb reports TRBD1, a call that lacks DNA to check it against. This CDR3 contains 15 residues. From germline, CDR1 is MNHNS and CDR2 SASEGT. The CDR3 protein is CARGAKEWSPEKLFF.

The rearrangement joins TRBV6-2 or TRBV6-3 to TRBJ2-1; there is no DNA to check the TCRdb D call of TRBD2. The CDR3 length is 15 residues. Germline assignment: CDR1 MNHEY and CDR2 SVGEGT. CDR3 region: CASSYGAGGRNEQFF.

The V gene is TRBV3-1, the J gene TRBJ2-7; TCRdb calls TRBD1, which cannot be checked without DNA. CDR3 length equals 16 residues. From germline, CDR1 is LGHDT and CDR2 YNNKEL (reference sequence). The CDR3 region is CASSQAAGAPYYEQYF.

The chain combines TRBV10-3 with TRBJ1-3; with no DNA, the TCRdb D assignment of TRBD1 cannot be verified. This CDR3 region has 13 residues. Germline lookup yields CDR1 ENHRY and CDR2 SYGVKD. The CDR3 reads CATRTGDGNTIYF.

V and J are TRBV15 and TRBJ2-1; TCRdb's D call of TRBD2 is untestable without DNA. Germline V gene lookup returns CDR1 LNHNV and CDR2 YYDKDF (reference sequence). The CDR3 covers 13 residues. The CDR3 sequence is CATGPPSYNEQFF.

This sequence joins TRBV11-2 and TRBJ1-5; the D call from TCRdb, TRBD1, cannot be confirmed without DNA. Per the germline V gene, CDR1 is SGHAT and CDR2 is FQNNGV. This CDR3 contains 15 residues. Here the CDR3 reads CASSFRGDSNQPQHF.

The chain uses TRBV5-5 and TRBJ2-7; TCRdb calls TRBD1, which cannot be checked without DNA. CDR1 and CDR2 (germline): SGHKS, YYEKEE (reference sequence). The length of the CDR3 is 13 residues. CDR3 sequence reads: CASGAGQIPPEYF.

The rearrangement links TRBV24-1 to TRBJ2-1; with no DNA, the TCRdb D assignment of TRBD2 cannot be verified. The CDR3 sequence is 15 residues long. The V gene's germline CDR1 is KGHDR and CDR2 SFDVKD. CDR3 sequence: CATSESSGGYNEQFF.

The genes are TRBV5-4 and TRBJ2-3; TCRdb proposes TRBD1, but this gene call is untestable without DNA. Germline assignment: CDR1 SGHNT and CDR2 YYREEE (reference sequence). CDR3 size: 13 residues. CDR3 sequence reads: CASSLRTGGGEYF.

The gene calls are TRBV7-9 and TRBJ2-7; TCRdb names TRBD2, which stays unverified in the absence of DNA. CDR3 length: 17 residues. From germline, CDR1 is SEHNR and CDR2 FQNEAQ (reference sequence). CDR3 protein: CASSYDSSSGGTYEQYF.

This chain joins TRBV19 and TRBJ2-6. The CDR3 spans 12 residues. In germline, CDR1 is LNHDA, CDR2 SQIVND (reference sequence). The CDR3 is CATRPGANVLTF.

The V gene is TRBV7-6, the J gene TRBJ2-3. The CDR3 runs to 15 residues. Germline-derived CDR1 and CDR2 are SGHVS and FNYEAQ. Here the CDR3 reads CASSLWARSTDTQYF.

The J gene is TRBJ2-7, the V gene TRBV18; the D call of TRBD1 rests on TCRdb alone, since no DNA is present to check it. The CDR3 loop spans 15 amino acids. Germline-derived CDR1 and CDR2 are KGHSH and LQKENI. The CDR3 here is CASGGTGPNSYEQYF. Drawing the rest from reference TRBV18 and TRBJ2-7, the complete variable domain is NAGVMQNPRHLVRRRGQEARLRCSPMKGHSHVYWYRQLPEEGLKFMVYLQKENIIDESGMPKERFSAEFPKEGPSILRIQQVVRGDSAAYFCASGGTGPNSYEQYFGPGTRLTVT.

This chain joins TRBV5-1 and TRBJ2-7; lacking DNA, the TRBD2 call made by TCRdb goes unchecked. This CDR3 region has 17 residues. CDR1 is SGHRS, CDR2 YFSETQ, per germline. The chain's CDR3 is CASSLEGSQGPPYEQYF.

The rearrangement uses TRBV10-3 and TRBJ1-2; TCRdb reports TRBD1, a call that lacks DNA to check it against. The CDR3 extends over 14 amino acids. In germline, CDR1 is ENHRY, CDR2 SYGVKD. CDR3 sequence reads: CAILPTGATYGYTF.

The chain carries TRBV2 and TRBJ1-3. The CDR3 extends over 13 amino acids. Germline CDR1 SNHLY, CDR2 FYNNEI. CDR3 region: CASQVFSGNTIYF. Full variable domain (missing parts from reference TRBV2 and TRBJ1-3): EPEVTQTPSHQVTQMGQEVILRCVPISNHLYFYWYRQILGQKVEFLVSFYNNEISEKSEIFDDQFSVERPDGSNFTLKIRSTKLEDSAMYFCASQVFSGNTIYFGEGSWLTVV.

The rearrangement uses TRBV9 and TRBJ2-5; the D call of TRBD1 rests on TCRdb alone, since no DNA is present to check it. The CDR3 spans 15 residues. Germline V gives CDR1 SGDLS, CDR2 YYNGEE. CDR3 loop: CASSVGGGTTETQYF.

This chain uses TRBV3-1 with TRBJ2-3; TCRdb reports TRBD1, a call that lacks DNA to check it against. This CDR3 contains 14 residues. Germline V gene sequence: CDR1 LGHDT, CDR2 YNNKEL (reference sequence). The CDR3 sequence is CASSPGVPPDTQYF.

This chain uses TRBV20-1 with TRBJ2-3; TCRdb names TRBD1, which stays unverified in the absence of DNA. CDR3 length: 17 residues. Germline CDR1 and CDR2: DFQATT and SNEGSKA (reference sequence). CDR3 sequence: CSARATGTGDPRDTQYF.

The chain's CDR3 is CASSWAWDRGLYNSPLHF. The rearrangement links TRBV5-5 to TRBJ1-6; as DNA is missing, the TRBD1 call by TCRdb cannot be tested. The CDR3 is 18 residues long. CDR1 is SGHKS and CDR2 is YYEKEE in the germline V gene (reference sequence).